Here is one TCR beta chain with its context. Antigen specificity is unknown. The sample originates from a study of identical twins. Study-wide points: Part of the zero-insertion signal could reflect confounding by invariant MAIT and iNKT cells. Excess sharing by twins proved weaker in beta out-of-frame sequences. In cord blood, abundant beta clonotypes had fewer insertions; memory showed no trend. Models underestimated out-of-frame TCR alpha sharing in monozygotic twins.

V was cut by 1 base and J by 0 bases, with 11 bases left in between. Germline CDR1 reads GTSNPN; CDR2 reads SVGIG (reference sequence). The CDR3 covers 15 residues. MiXCR was run by TCRdb on the 5' RACE reads, yielding one entry per CDR3 protein. The repertoire holds hundreds of thousands of distinct CDR3 sequences, with over 8.5% as singletons. Another study also made use of these data, one on yellow fever vaccine responses in identical twins.

The TCR originated in a woman aged 18-29 years in good health. Sequenced sample: PBMCs. This chain connects TRBV30 to TRBJ2-3, with a weak D call TRBD2 (6 bases). The CDR3 reads CAWSETRSSTDTQYF. CDR3 DNA sequence: TGTGCCTGGAGTGAGACTAGATCTAGCACAGATACGCAGTATTTT.